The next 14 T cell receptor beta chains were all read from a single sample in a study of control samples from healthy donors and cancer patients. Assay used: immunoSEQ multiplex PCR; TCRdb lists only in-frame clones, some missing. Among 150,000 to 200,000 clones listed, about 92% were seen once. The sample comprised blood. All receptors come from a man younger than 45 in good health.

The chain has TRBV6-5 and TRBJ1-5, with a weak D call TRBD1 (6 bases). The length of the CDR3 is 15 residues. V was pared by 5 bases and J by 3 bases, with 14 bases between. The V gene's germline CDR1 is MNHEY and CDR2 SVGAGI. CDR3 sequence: CASSMIQGPNQPQHF. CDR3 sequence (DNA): TGTGCCAGCAGTATGATACAGGGCCCCAATCAGCCCCAGCATTTT.

The CDR3 nucleotides read TGCGCCAGCAGTGAGTCTGTGGGGGCATGGGAGCAGTACTTC. This encodes CASSESVGAWEQYF. The chain is built from TRBV10-1 and TRBJ2-7; maybe TRBD1 (6 bases). The CDR3 covers 14 residues. The germline gives CDR1 WNHNN, CDR2 SYGVQD (reference sequence). V shed 0 bases and J shed 7 bases, with 13 bases lying between them.

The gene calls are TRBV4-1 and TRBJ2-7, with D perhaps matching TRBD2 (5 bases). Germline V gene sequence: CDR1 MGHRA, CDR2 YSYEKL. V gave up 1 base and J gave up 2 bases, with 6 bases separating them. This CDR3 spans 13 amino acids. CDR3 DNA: TGCGCCAGCAGCCAAGGGGGAGCCTACGAGCAGTACTTC. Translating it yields CASSQGGAYEQYF.

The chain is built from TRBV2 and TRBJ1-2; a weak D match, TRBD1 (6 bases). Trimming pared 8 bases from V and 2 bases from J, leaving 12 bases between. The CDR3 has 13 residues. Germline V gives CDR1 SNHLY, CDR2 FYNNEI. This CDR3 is CASGQGSNYGYTF. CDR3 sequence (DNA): TGTGCCAGCGGGCAGGGGTCGAACTATGGCTACACCTTC.

The CDR3 nucleotides read TGTGCCAGCTCGCCCGGGACAGTAGAAAAACTGTTTTTT. Its translation is CASSPGTVEKLFF. The gene calls are TRBV18 and TRBJ1-4; 7 bases line up with TRBD1. Germline CDR1 is KGHSH and CDR2 is LQKENI. This CDR3 contains 13 residues. V dropped 6 bases and J dropped 8; count of bases not matched to a gene: 6.

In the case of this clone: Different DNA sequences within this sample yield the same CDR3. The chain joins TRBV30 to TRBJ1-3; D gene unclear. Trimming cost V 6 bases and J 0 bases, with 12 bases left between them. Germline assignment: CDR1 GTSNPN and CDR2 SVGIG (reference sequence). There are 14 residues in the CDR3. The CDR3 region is CACDPLASGNTIYF. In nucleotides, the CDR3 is TGTGCCTGCGACCCTCTAGCCTCTGGAAACACCATATATTTT.

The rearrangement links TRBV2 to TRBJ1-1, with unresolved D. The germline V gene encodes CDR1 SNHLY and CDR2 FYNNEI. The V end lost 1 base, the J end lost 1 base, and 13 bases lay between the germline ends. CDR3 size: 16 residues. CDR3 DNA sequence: TGTGCCAGCAGTGAAGGAGGGTGGTCGGGGAACACTGAAGCTTTCTTT. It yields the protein CASSEGGWSGNTEAFF.

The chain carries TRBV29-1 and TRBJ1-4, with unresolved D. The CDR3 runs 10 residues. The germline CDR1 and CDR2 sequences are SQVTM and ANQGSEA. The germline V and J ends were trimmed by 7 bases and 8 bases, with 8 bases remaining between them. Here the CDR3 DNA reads TGCAGCGCCCAAGGGGAAAAACTGTTTTTT. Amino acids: CSAQGEKLFF.

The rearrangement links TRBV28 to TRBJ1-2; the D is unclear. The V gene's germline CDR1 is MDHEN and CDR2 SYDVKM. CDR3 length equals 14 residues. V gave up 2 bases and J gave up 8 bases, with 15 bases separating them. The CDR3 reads CASSLGSVETGYTF. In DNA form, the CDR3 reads TGTGCCAGCAGTTTAGGCTCCGTGGAAACGGGCTACACCTTC.

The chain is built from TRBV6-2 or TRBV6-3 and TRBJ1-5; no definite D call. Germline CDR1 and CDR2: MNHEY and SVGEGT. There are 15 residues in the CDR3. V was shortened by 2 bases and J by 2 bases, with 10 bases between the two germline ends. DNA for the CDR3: TGTGCCAGCAGTTACGGCAGTATTGGCAATCAGCCCCAGCATTTT. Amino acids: CASSYGSIGNQPQHF.

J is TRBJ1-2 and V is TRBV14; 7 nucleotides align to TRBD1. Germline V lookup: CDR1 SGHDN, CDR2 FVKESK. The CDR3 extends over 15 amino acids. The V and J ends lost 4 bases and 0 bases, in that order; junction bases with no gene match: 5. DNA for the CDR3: TGTGCCAGCAGCCCTCTCGGGACAGCTAACTATGGCTACACCTTC. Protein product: CASSPLGTANYGYTF.

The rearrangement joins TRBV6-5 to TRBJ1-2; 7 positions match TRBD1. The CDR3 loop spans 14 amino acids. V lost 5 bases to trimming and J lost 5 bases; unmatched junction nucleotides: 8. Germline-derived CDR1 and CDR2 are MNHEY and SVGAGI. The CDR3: CASSRQGGEYGYTF. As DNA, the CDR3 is TGTGCCAGCAGTCGACAGGGCGGGGAGTATGGCTACACCTTC.

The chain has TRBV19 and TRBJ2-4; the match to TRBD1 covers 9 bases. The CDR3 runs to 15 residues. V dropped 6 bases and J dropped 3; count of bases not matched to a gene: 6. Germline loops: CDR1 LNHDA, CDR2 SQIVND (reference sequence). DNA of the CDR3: TGTGCCAGTAGGACGGACAGGGGAGGCAAAAACATTCAGTACTTC. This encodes CASRTDRGGKNIQYF.

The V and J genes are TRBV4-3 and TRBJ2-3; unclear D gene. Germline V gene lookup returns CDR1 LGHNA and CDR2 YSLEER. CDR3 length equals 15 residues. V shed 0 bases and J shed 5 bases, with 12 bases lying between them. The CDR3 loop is CASSQDYRKRDTQYF. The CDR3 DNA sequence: TGCGCCAGCAGCCAAGATTATCGAAAAAGAGATACGCAGTATTTT.